The entry below gives a single T cell receptor beta chain sequence along with its context. PCR was performed using 60 Vbeta and 13 Jbeta primers. Data came from immunoSEQ multiplex PCR; TCRdb stores just in-frame clones and leaves some out. Its table lists some 55,000 clones. This specimen comes from a study of cytomegalovirus exposure and HLA in healthy donors. The sample taken for sequencing was PBMCs. This TCR was sampled from a man aged 18 to 29 in good health and CMV-seropositive.

CDR3 sequence reads: CASSELGGGGTEAFF. CDR3 coding DNA: TGTGCCAGCAGTGAATTAGGTGGGGGGGGCACTGAAGCTTTCTTT. The chain has TRBV6-1 and TRBJ1-1; D is possibly TRBD1 (5 bases). V lost 2 bases and J lost 4, with 14 bases in between. CDR1 is MNHNS, CDR2 SASEGT, per germline. This CDR3 has 15 amino acids.